The next 5 T cell receptor beta chains were all read from a single sample in a study of Graves' ophthalmopathy and Graves' hyperthyroidism. TCR beta CDR3 regions were amplified from RNA transcripts. Amplification began with first-round RT-PCR using HTBI primers, then second-round multiplex PCR was performed. From the multiplex PCR reads, TCRdb called clonotypes with MiXCR, one entry per CDR3 protein. The sample records roughly 350,000 distinct CDR3 sequences, roughly a sixth being singletons. The specimen sequenced was peripheral blood. These receptors were collected from an adult woman with stable Graves' hyperthyroidism.

V is TRBV27 and J is TRBJ1-1; possible D gene TRBD1, 5 bases. The germline V and J ends were trimmed by 4 bases and 0 bases, with 18 bases remaining between them. This CDR3 has 17 amino acids. The germline V gene encodes CDR1 MNHEY and CDR2 SMNVEV (reference sequence). The CDR3 loop reads CASSSPPRGIMNTEAFF. The CDR3 region has the DNA TGTGCCAGCAGTTCTCCACCCCGGGGCATAATGAACACTGAAGCTTTCTTT.

With regard to this clonotype: With a much larger clone just one base away, this may be a read error. This CDR3 reads CASSFQGQNTGELLF. In nucleotides, the CDR3 is TGTGCCAGCAGTTTCCAGGGACAGAACACCGGGGAGCTGTTGTTT. The chain recombines TRBV6-5 with TRBJ2-2; 7 bases are shared with TRBD1. Germline V lookup: CDR1 MNHEY, CDR2 SVGAGI. The CDR3 extends over 15 amino acids.

In its sample, this clonotype was seen a few times. This chain connects TRBV30 to TRBJ1-3; D not resolved. Between the trimmed V and J ends, which lost 4 bases and 0 bases, there was a span of 10 bases. Germline CDR1 reads GTSNPN; CDR2 reads SVGIG (reference sequence). The CDR3 loop spans 14 amino acids. The CDR3, as DNA: TGTGCCTGGAAACGAAGGAGCTCTGGAAACACCATATATTTT. Translating it yields CAWKRRSSGNTIYF.

Ten or more counts support this clonotype. V gene TRBV19 combines with J gene TRBJ1-2, with a weak D call TRBD1 (6 bases). The germline V and J ends were trimmed by 3 bases and 3 bases, with 11 bases remaining between them. The germline V gene encodes CDR1 LNHDA and CDR2 SQIVND (reference sequence). The CDR3 spans 14 residues. CDR3 protein: CASSIRAGDYGYTF. The CDR3 coding sequence is TGTGCCAGTAGTATTCGAGCAGGGGACTATGGCTACACCTTC.

This clonotype was observed many times. The chain links TRBV2 to TRBJ1-2; possibly TRBD1 for D (5 bases). The CDR3 sequence is 12 residues long. V shed 7 bases and J shed 8 bases, with 14 bases lying between them. Germline lookup yields CDR1 SNHLY and CDR2 FYNNEI. In nucleotides, the CDR3 is TGTGCCAGCACCCTCCAGGGAAACGGCTACACCTTC. It yields the protein CASTLQGNGYTF.